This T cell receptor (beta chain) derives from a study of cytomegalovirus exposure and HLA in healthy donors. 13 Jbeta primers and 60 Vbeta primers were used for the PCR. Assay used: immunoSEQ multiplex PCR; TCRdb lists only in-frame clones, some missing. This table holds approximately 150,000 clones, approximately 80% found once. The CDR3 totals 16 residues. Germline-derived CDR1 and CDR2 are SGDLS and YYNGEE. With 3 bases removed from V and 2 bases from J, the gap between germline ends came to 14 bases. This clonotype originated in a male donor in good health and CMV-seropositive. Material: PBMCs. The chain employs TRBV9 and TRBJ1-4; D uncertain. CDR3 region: CASSAGRRATNEKLFF. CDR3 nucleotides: TGTGCCAGCAGCGCCGGTCGAAGAGCGACTAATGAAAAACTGTTTTTT.